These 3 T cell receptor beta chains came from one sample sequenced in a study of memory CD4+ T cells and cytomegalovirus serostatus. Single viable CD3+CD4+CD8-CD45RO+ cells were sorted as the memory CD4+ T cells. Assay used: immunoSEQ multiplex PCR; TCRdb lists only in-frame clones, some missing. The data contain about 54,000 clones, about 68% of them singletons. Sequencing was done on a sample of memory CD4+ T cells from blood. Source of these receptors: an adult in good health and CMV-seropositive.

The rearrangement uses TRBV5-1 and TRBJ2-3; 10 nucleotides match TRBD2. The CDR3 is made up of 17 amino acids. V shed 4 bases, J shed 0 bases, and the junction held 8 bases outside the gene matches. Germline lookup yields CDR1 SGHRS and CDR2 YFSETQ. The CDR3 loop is CASSLGLAARSTDTQYF. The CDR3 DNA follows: TGCGCCAGCAGCCTTGGACTAGCGGCCCGAAGCACAGATACGCAGTATTTT.

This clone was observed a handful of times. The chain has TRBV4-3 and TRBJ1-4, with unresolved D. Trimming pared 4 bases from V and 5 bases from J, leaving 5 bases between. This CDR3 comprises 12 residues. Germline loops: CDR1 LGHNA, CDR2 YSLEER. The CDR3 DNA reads TGCGCCAGCAGCCGGCAGAATGAAAAACTGTTTTTT. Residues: CASSRQNEKLFF.

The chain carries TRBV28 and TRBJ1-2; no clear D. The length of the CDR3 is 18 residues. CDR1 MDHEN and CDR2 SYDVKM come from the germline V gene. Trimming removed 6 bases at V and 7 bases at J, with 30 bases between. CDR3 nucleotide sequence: TGTGCCAGCAGACCTTCTTGGAGGGCAGGCCGTTTCATGGTTGGCTACACCTTC. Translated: CASRPSWRAGRFMVGYTF.